Below, 29 T cell receptor beta chains from the same sample are listed, as sequenced in a study of shared clonotypes between healthy human individuals. Sequencing used immunoSEQ multiplex PCR; TCRdb keeps in-frame clones, though not all of them. The table shows just under 350,000 clones, with more than 60% occurring only once. What was sequenced was memory CD4+ T cells sorted from blood. Noted subset: CD45RA-negative fraction. Source of these receptors: a man younger than 40 in good health.

The chain uses TRBV9 and TRBJ2-5; D is possibly TRBD1 (7 bases). Deletions cut 4 bases from V and 4 bases from J, with 20 bases between. In germline, CDR1 is SGDLS, CDR2 YYNGEE. The CDR3 has 16 amino acids. The CDR3 is CASSPTRGPGAETQYF. DNA of the CDR3: TGTGCCAGCAGCCCGACAAGGGGGCCGGGGGCAGAGACCCAGTACTTC.

The chain couples TRBV28 to TRBJ1-4; D is possibly TRBD1 (5 bases). Germline V CDR1 and CDR2: MDHEN, SYDVKM. V shed 1 base and J shed 14 bases, with 26 bases lying between them. The CDR3 is 17 residues long. Here the CDR3 reads CASSLFSGLGRVQGLFF. For the CDR3, the DNA is TGTGCCAGCAGTTTATTCTCGGGGTTGGGCAGGGTCCAAGGTCTGTTTTTT.

The chain uses TRBV6-4 and TRBJ2-1, with D possibly matching TRBD1 (5 bases). Trimming pared 5 bases from V and 6 bases from J, leaving 17 bases between. The CDR3 is 15 residues long. CDR1 is MRHNA and CDR2 is SNTAGT in the germline V gene. The CDR3 region is CASSRTHLAGNEQFF. The CDR3 bases are TGTGCCAGCAGTCGGACACACTTGGCTGGCAATGAGCAGTTCTTC.

The rearrangement joins TRBV11-2 to TRBJ2-5, with 7 nucleotides matching TRBD1. The CDR3 covers 15 residues. Looked up from germline, CDR1 is SGHAT and CDR2 is FQNNGV. The V and J ends lost 0 bases and 3 bases, in that order; junction bases with no gene match: 4. This CDR3 is CASSLDPGGEETQYF. As DNA, the CDR3 is TGTGCCAGCAGCTTAGACCCAGGGGGAGAAGAGACCCAGTACTTC.

Concerning this clone itself: Other DNA variants within this sample encode the same CDR3. The chain is built from TRBV14 and TRBJ2-7; no firm D call. The CDR3 is 13 residues long. Germline CDR1 and CDR2: SGHDN and FVKESK. Trimming removed 0 bases from V and 3 bases from J, with 6 bases in between. This chain's CDR3 is CASSQDLGYEQYF. The CDR3 DNA reads TGTGCCAGCAGCCAAGACTTAGGCTACGAGCAGTACTTC.

The J gene is TRBJ2-5, the V gene TRBV5-1; 7 nucleotides match TRBD2. The CDR3 runs 15 residues. Unmatched junction bases numbered 6, after V lost 0 bases and J lost 4 bases. CDR1 is SGHRS and CDR2 is YFSETQ in the germline V gene. The CDR3 region has the DNA TGCGCCAGCAGCTTGGAGGCGGGAGTTGGAGAGACCCAGTACTTC. It specifies CASSLEAGVGETQYF.

The chain couples TRBV10-1 to TRBJ2-3; D perhaps matches TRBD2 (7 bases). Germline V gives CDR1 WNHNN, CDR2 SYGVQD (reference sequence). This CDR3 comprises 17 residues. With 0 bases removed from V and 2 bases from J, the gap between germline ends came to 15 bases. DNA of the CDR3: TGCGCCAGCAGTGAGTCCAGGGGTCTAGCGGACACAGATACGCAGTATTTT. Its translation: CASSESRGLADTDTQYF.

The V call is TRBV28, the J call TRBJ2-1, with 8 bases matching TRBD1. Germline V gene sequence: CDR1 MDHEN, CDR2 SYDVKM. This CDR3 is built from 14 residues. V dropped 9 bases and J dropped 5; count of bases not matched to a gene: 9. CDR3 in DNA: TGTGCCAGTGTGCGGGCAGGGGGCAACAATGAGCAGTTCTTC. Translation gives CASVRAGGNNEQFF.

The chain carries TRBV7-2 and TRBJ2-7; 8 bases fit TRBD2. CDR3 length: 15 residues. With V trimmed by 1 base and J by 6 bases, 8 bases remained unmatched. CDR1 is SGHTA and CDR2 is FQGNSA in the germline V gene. The CDR3 DNA is TGTGCCAGCAGCTTAGGAGCGGGAGCCTCTAGCGAGCAGTACTTC. Its translation: CASSLGAGASSEQYF.

J is TRBJ1-1 and V is TRBV29-1; D unresolved. Trimming took 5 bases from V and 0 from J, leaving 10 bases between them. This CDR3 spans 13 amino acids. Germline V gene data show CDR1 as SQVTM and CDR2 as ANQGSEA. CDR3 sequence reads: CSVRAEMNTEAFF. The CDR3 nucleotides read TGCAGCGTTCGGGCTGAAATGAACACTGAAGCTTTCTTT.

V gene TRBV7-2 combines with J gene TRBJ2-5, with unresolved D. The germline V and J ends were trimmed by 5 bases and 5 bases, with 9 bases remaining between them. In germline, CDR1 is SGHTA, CDR2 FQGNSA. The CDR3 runs 12 residues. The CDR3, as DNA: TGTGCCAGCAGCGCCCGTGCGGAGACCCAGTACTTC. It codes for CASSARAETQYF.

The J gene is TRBJ1-3, the V gene TRBV7-2, with D hard to call. Trimming took off 1 base at V and 0 bases at J, with 10 bases between the two ends. There are 16 residues in the CDR3. Germline loops: CDR1 SGHTA, CDR2 FQGNSA. CDR3 DNA: TGTGCCAGCAGCTTAGGTCCCCACCTCTCTGGAAACACCATATATTTT. Translated, it gives CASSLGPHLSGNTIYF.

In this sample, this clone turned up a few times. The chain is built from TRBV29-1 and TRBJ2-3, with 9 bases aligning to TRBD1. Germline V gene sequence: CDR1 SQVTM, CDR2 ANQGSEA. This CDR3 has 16 residues. V was pared by 4 bases and J by 1 base, with 9 bases of the junction left unmatched. CDR3 sequence: CSVGGGRDRGTDTQYF. The CDR3, as DNA: TGCAGCGTTGGGGGAGGAAGGGACAGGGGCACAGATACGCAGTATTTT.

V and J are TRBV7-8 and TRBJ2-7, with TRBD1 as a possible D gene (6 bases). Germline CDR1 is SGHVS and CDR2 is FQNEAQ. The CDR3 runs 19 residues. V gave up 5 bases and J gave up 0 bases, with 26 bases separating them. As DNA, the CDR3 is TGTGCCAGCAGCGGAGAGACAGGATTTTTTTCTCATAGCTCCTACGAGCAGTACTTC. Encoded protein: CASSGETGFFSHSSYEQYF. Supplemented by reference TRBV7-8 and TRBJ2-7, the full variable domain reads GAGVSQSPRYKVAKRGQDVALRCDPISGHVSLFWYQQALGQGPEFLTYFQNEAQLDKSGLPSDRFFAERPEGSVSTLKIQRTQQEDSAVYLCASSGETGFFSHSSYEQYFGPGTRLTVT.

The chain has TRBV7-6 and TRBJ1-5; no firm D call. This CDR3 has 13 amino acids. Trimming removed 3 bases at V and 5 bases at J, with 8 bases between. CDR1 is SGHVS and CDR2 is FNYEAQ in the germline V gene. The CDR3 is CASSFRKDQPQHF. The CDR3 coding sequence is TGTGCCAGCAGCTTTCGGAAAGATCAGCCCCAGCATTTT.

V gene TRBV29-1 combines with J gene TRBJ2-7, with 11 bases that match TRBD1. This CDR3 is 12 amino acids long. Trimming at V came to 8 bases and at J to 3 bases, leaving 3 bases not matched to a gene. CDR1 is SQVTM and CDR2 is ANQGSEA in the germline V gene. The CDR3 here is CSIGTGGYEQYF. In DNA, the CDR3 is TGCAGCATCGGGACAGGGGGCTACGAGCAGTACTTC.

J is TRBJ2-1 and V is TRBV6-6, with 7 bases fitting TRBD2. This CDR3 region has 14 residues. V was clipped by 5 bases and J by 12 bases; unmatched bases: 13. Germline V lookup: CDR1 MNHNY, CDR2 SVGAGI (reference sequence). CDR3 loop: CASSSPGLLGWQFF. CDR3 coding DNA: TGTGCCAGCAGTAGTCCGGGACTACTAGGTTGGCAGTTCTTC.

CDR3 in amino acids: CASSPEPTENTEAFF. The CDR3 DNA is TGTGCCAGCAGCCCCGAACCTACAGAGAACACTGAAGCTTTCTTT. This chain connects TRBV2 to TRBJ1-1; D ambiguous. V lost 6 bases and J lost 1, with 15 bases in between. CDR3 length equals 15 residues. From germline, CDR1 is SNHLY and CDR2 FYNNEI.

This sequence joins TRBV28 and TRBJ1-1; no clear D. Trimming left V 6 bases short and J 5 bases short, with 7 bases between. This CDR3 comprises 11 residues. CDR1 MDHEN and CDR2 SYDVKM come from the germline V gene. Written as DNA, the CDR3 is TGTGCCAGCAGGCGTGAGACTGAAGCTTTCTTT. It translates to CASRRETEAFF.

This clone has a single count. The CDR3 spells CASSQDQSGRGSGNTQYF. CDR3 nucleotides: TGCGCCAGCAGCCAAGATCAAAGCGGGAGGGGTAGTGGAAATACGCAGTATTTT. The chain links TRBV4-1 to TRBJ2-3, with 10 nucleotides matching TRBD2. There are 18 residues in the CDR3. Germline loops: CDR1 MGHRA, CDR2 YSYEKL. Losses at the gene ends were 0 bases for V and 7 bases for J; bases not matched to a gene: 13.

This chain links TRBV5-1 with TRBJ2-3; 10 bases match TRBD1. V was pared by 2 bases and J by 6 bases, with 12 bases of the junction left unmatched. The V gene's germline CDR1 is SGHRS and CDR2 YFSETQ. The length of the CDR3 is 17 residues. The CDR3 nucleotides read TGCGCCAGCAGCTTCACGGCCGGGACAGGGGCCGCCGATACGCAGTATTTT. It translates to CASSFTAGTGAADTQYF.

The chain joins TRBV27 to TRBJ2-6, with D perhaps matching TRBD1 or TRBD2 (5 bases each). There are 16 residues in the CDR3. V lost 4 bases and J lost 1, with 11 bases in between. Per the germline V gene, CDR1 is MNHEY and CDR2 is SMNVEV (reference sequence). In nucleotides, the CDR3 is TGTGCCAGCAGTTCAGGGACCCGGTCTGGGGCCAACGTCCTGACTTTC. The encoded protein is CASSSGTRSGANVLTF.

The V call is TRBV7-9, the J call TRBJ2-1; 8 bases align to TRBD1. The CDR3 covers 15 residues. With V trimmed by 1 base and J by 9 bases, 8 bases remained unmatched. Germline V gives CDR1 SEHNR, CDR2 FQNEAQ (reference sequence). Here the CDR3 DNA reads TGTGCCAGCAGCTTAGGAGTGACAGGGGTTGGTGAGCAGTTCTTC. It is translated as CASSLGVTGVGEQFF.

This clone came up a few times. CDR3 in DNA: TGTGCCAGTCGACCGGCGGGGCACAATGAGCAGTTCTTC. Its translation is CASRPAGHNEQFF. The chain employs TRBV19 and TRBJ2-1; possibly TRBD2 for D (6 bases). The CDR3 totals 13 residues. Trimming shortened V by 8 bases and J by 5 bases, and 13 bases separated the two germline ends. Germline CDR1 reads LNHDA; CDR2 reads SQIVND (reference sequence).

The gene calls are TRBV6-6 and TRBJ2-1; 9 bases are shared with TRBD1. CDR1 is MNHNY and CDR2 is SVGAGI in the germline V gene (reference sequence). After removal of 0 bases from V and 1 base from J, the junction contained 1 base not matched to a gene. The CDR3 totals 16 residues. The CDR3 bases are TGTGCCAGCAGTTACTCGGGACAGGGTTCCTACAATGAGCAGTTCTTC. Protein sequence: CASSYSGQGSYNEQFF.

V is TRBV5-1 and J is TRBJ2-1; D ambiguous. From germline, CDR1 is SGHRS and CDR2 YFSETQ. The ends were cut back, 4 bases at V and 5 bases at J, with 22 bases in the middle. The CDR3 has 17 residues. The CDR3 here is CASSPPGPLSANNEQFF. The DNA of the CDR3 is TGCGCCAGCAGCCCCCCGGGCCCGCTCAGCGCCAACAATGAGCAGTTCTTC.

The chain carries TRBV19 and TRBJ1-3; D not certain. The V end was cut by 5 bases, the J end by 0 bases, with 11 bases between. This CDR3 has 15 residues. Germline-derived CDR1 and CDR2 are LNHDA and SQIVND (reference sequence). CDR3 loop: CASSHRSHSGNTIYF. In DNA form, the CDR3 reads TGTGCCAGTAGTCACCGGTCGCACTCTGGAAACACCATATATTTT.

CDR3 amino acids: CAISDKGQGLAQPQHF. The CDR3 DNA reads TGTGCCATCAGTGATAAGGGACAGGGTCTGGCTCAGCCCCAGCATTTT. The rearrangement links TRBV10-3 to TRBJ1-5; 9 bases fit TRBD1. Looked up from germline, CDR1 is ENHRY and CDR2 is SYGVKD. There are 16 residues in the CDR3. Trimming at V came to 3 bases and at J to 6 bases, leaving 9 bases not matched to a gene.

The rearrangement links TRBV4-1 to TRBJ2-2, with D uncertain. The V gene's germline CDR1 is MGHRA and CDR2 YSYEKL. The CDR3 is 12 residues long. Trimming left V 6 bases short and J 9 bases short, with 11 bases between. The chain's CDR3 is CASSPEERELFF. CDR3 bases: TGCGCCAGCAGTCCAGAGGAGCGGGAGCTGTTTTTT.